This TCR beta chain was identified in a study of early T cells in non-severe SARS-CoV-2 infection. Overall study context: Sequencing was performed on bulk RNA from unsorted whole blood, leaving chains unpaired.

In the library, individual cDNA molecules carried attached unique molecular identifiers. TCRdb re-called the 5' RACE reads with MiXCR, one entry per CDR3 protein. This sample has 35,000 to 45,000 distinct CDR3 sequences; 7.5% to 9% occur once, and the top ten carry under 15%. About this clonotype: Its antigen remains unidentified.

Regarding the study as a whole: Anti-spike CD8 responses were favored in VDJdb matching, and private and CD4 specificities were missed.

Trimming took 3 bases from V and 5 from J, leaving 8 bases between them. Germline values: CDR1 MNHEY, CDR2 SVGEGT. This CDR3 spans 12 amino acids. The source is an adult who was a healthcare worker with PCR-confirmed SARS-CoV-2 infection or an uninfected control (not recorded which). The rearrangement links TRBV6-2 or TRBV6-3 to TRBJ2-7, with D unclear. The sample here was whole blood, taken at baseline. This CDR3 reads CASSYASHEQYF. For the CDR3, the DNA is TGTGCCAGCAGTTATGCGTCCCACGAGCAGTACTTC.